This T cell receptor beta chain was identified in a study of cytomegalovirus exposure and HLA in healthy donors. Overall study results and limits: Analysis performed later found 16,951 TCR beta sequences associated with HLA alleles at 0.05 false discovery rate. Later on, an analysis showed TCR association rates differing by HLA locus, with DRB1 the most and HLA-C the fewest.

This clone turned up a few times. Its antigen is as yet unknown. Though probably carrying unrecorded immune exposures, donors were nominally healthy at sampling. PCR was performed using 60 Vbeta and 13 Jbeta primers. Generated by immunoSEQ multiplex PCR, the TCRdb table keeps only in-frame clones and is missing some. The sample contains 100,000 or so clones, more than 60% of which appear only once. The CDR3 spans 15 residues. Trimming cost V 5 bases and J 8 bases, with 19 bases left between them. Germline CDR1 and CDR2: SNHLY and FYNNEI. This sequence joins TRBV2 and TRBJ1-5, with a possible D match to TRBD1 (5 bases). The receptor's source is a male donor in good health and CMV-seronegative. Sample: PBMCs. CDR3 in DNA: TGTGCCAGCAGTTCCGCCCAGGGTTTTCAGGAGCCCCAGCATTTT. Protein: CASSSAQGFQEPQHF.